This TCR beta chain was sequenced during a study of blood T cells in healthy people across ages. Alongside a J-beta primer mix, a sample-barcoded 5' primer served in a second PCR lasting about 7 to 11 cycles. TCRdb processed the 5' RACE reads anew with MiXCR; each CDR3 protein has one entry. Of around 1,900,000 distinct CDR3 sequences in the sample, 30% to 40% are singletons; the top ten hold about 23%. The CDR3 is 14 residues long. Germline V gene sequence: CDR1 MGHRA, CDR2 YSYEKL. This clonotype was counted once. An end of the junction differs from the germline gene, which may be a read error. Sequencing was performed on blood. This chain joins TRBV4-1 and TRBJ1-1; no firm D call. This TCR came from a human donor in good health. CDR3 DNA sequence: TGCGCCAGCGGCCAACAATACCGGAACACTGAAGCTTTCTTT. Protein: CASGQQYRNTEAFF.